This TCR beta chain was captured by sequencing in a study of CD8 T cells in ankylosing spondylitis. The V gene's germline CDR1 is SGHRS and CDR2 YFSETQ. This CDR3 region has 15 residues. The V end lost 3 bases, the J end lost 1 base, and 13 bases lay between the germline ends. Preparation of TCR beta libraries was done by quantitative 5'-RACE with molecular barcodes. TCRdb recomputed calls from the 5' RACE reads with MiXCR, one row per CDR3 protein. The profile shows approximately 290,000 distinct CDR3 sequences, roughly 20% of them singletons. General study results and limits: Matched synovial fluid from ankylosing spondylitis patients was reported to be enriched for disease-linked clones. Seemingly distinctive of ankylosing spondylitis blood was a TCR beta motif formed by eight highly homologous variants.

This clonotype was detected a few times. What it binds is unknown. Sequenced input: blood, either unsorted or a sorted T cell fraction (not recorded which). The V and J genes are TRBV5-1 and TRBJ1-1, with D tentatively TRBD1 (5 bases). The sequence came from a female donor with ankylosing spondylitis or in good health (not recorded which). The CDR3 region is CASSSRQRGNTEAFF. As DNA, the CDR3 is TGCGCCAGCAGCTCCCGACAGAGGGGGAACACTGAAGCTTTCTTT.